This TCR beta chain was profiled in a study of cytomegalovirus exposure and HLA in healthy donors (dated by TCRdb to about 2017). The study in broad terms: In an earlier analysis of some 610 of the donors, 276 Gb of sequence data and 90 million to 130 million unique TCR beta sequences from roughly 180 million T cells were reported. Around 320 gigabases of sequencing data and 70 million to 85 million unique TCR sequences were included in an early release covering around 600 HLA-typed donors. Among the roughly 430 genotyped donors, more than 70% belonged to the genetic ancestry cluster associated with self-reported Caucasian donors. The study was designed to test whether signatures of past pathogen exposure could be identified by cataloging public T cell receptors. The T cell repertoires of 666 subjects were profiled by immunosequencing and related to cytomegalovirus serostatus. Along with the roughly 700-subject first cohort, a separate validation cohort of around 120 different subjects was used. High-throughput TCR immunosequencing, statistical association of individual TCRs with disease status, and machine learning were combined to predict cytomegalovirus infection status. A later analysis re-examined previously published TCR beta repertoires from just over 650 donors and added high-resolution HLA genotyping to investigate patterns of TCR occurrence. The later analysis used no new phenotypic data to find candidate immune exposures, relying instead on TCR beta sequences and their occurrence across donors. To decide whether each TCR beta V gene segment behaved as functional or pseudogenic, an earlier analysis of approximately 600 of the donors relied on high-throughput TCR beta sequencing. Donor age, sex, ethnicity and CMV serostatus were collected together with the repertoire data. Genome-wide SNP genotypes for about 55% of the roughly 670 donors were used in a later genetic analysis, which treated that subset as a discovery cohort. All discovery cohort repertoires had been generated on a single sequencing platform. Class I and class II HLA loci were covered by the typing at four-digit resolution. Typing coverage differed by locus: A, B, C, DRB1 and DQB1 were typed in about 620-640 donors, DQA1 in roughly 510, DPA1 in 600 to 610, and DPB1 in just under 490. Because of strong linkage in the cohort, roughly five DR-DQ haplotypes were treated as single units for association and clustering. Among several hundred genotyped donors of the cohort, an average of approximately 240,000 unique TCR beta nucleotide sequences was sequenced per donor, of which 15% to 20% were non-productive. General conclusions and limits of the study: An earlier analysis of around 600 of the donors showed that most TCR beta V segments appeared in productive rearrangements either about 90% or about 30% of the time, which broadly matched IMGT annotations. Cytomegalovirus status was reported to be diagnosed by the classifier with high specificity and sensitivity in both the original and validation cohorts. A group of highly shared sequence variants was considered likely to be a technical artifact of the sequencing pipeline. A later analysis found that most CMV-associated TCR beta chains appeared HLA-restricted, with HLA associations seemingly driven largely by CMV exposure. It was suggested by the authors that the approach could potentially be generalized to other disease states and immunological phenotypes. In vitro tests confirmed that a few of the cytomegalovirus-associated TCR beta chains recognize cytomegalovirus antigens. The only immune exposure information available for the cohort was CMV serostatus. Strong co-occurrence of HLA alleles, especially DR and DQ, made assigning TCR associations to individual alleles difficult. A total of roughly 160 TCR beta chains were listed by the study as associated with cytomegalovirus. In a later analysis, several top co-occurrence clusters were reported to appear linked to parvovirus B19, influenza, CMV and Epstein-Barr virus. Some IMGT-functional V segments, including TRBV6-2 and TRBV6-3, could not be told apart with the 87-base-pair reads, so those segments were excluded. A later analysis associated 16,951 TCR beta sequences with specific HLA alleles at a false discovery rate of 0.05. Sequencing depth was assumed to be roughly uniform across donors in the presence/absence analyses, though that assumption may not hold. Across donors, most TCR sequences were observed very rarely, whereas some public TCRs were present in many individuals. A further reported finding was that TCR beta sequences accurately predicted the HLA-A and HLA-B alleles for most subjects in the first cohort. In a later analysis, TCR association rates were found to vary across HLA loci, with the most associated TCRs seen for DRB1 alleles and the fewest for HLA-C alleles. Correlated functional status among segregating V segments might reflect linkage disequilibrium, but an unknown experimental factor could not be ruled out. In a later genetic analysis, a missense DCLRE1C variant was associated with V-gene and J-gene trimming of TCR beta chains, and the association was replicated in an independent cohort. Compared with the roughly 700-donor mean, donors in an Asian-associated ancestry cluster had fewer N-insertions in productive TCRs, according to a later genetic analysis. Because some donors lacked HLA typing at each locus, the association tests relied only on the typed subset. Because counts were too low, some 17 rarely observed V segments, including chromosome 9 orphons, were left out of the earlier analysis of over 550 of the donors. In a later analysis, HLA-associated TCR beta chains were found to be more clonally expanded and to have lower generation probabilities than equally common non-associated chains. Only TCR beta chains were sequenced in this cohort, and the absence of alpha or paired-chain data limited detectable features.

The cohort consisted of 670 or so healthy bone marrow donors. At the time of sampling, all cohort members were nominally healthy, though unrecorded immune exposures were likely present. The donor was CMV seronegative and belonged to the group of 380 or so seronegative cohort members. Each donor provided a peripheral blood sample, and peripheral blood mononuclear cells were used for TCR beta sequencing. Genomic DNA extraction from the blood cell samples was performed with the Qiagen DNeasy Blood Extraction Kit. The library was made by the immunoSEQ multiplex PCR assay. The multiplex PCR relied on a mix of 60 forward primers for TCR Vbeta segments and 13 reverse primers for TCR Jbeta segments. The CDR3 region of rearranged TCR beta genes was amplified from genomic DNA with a multiplex PCR assay. The Illumina HiSeq System was used to sequence the amplified TCR beta libraries as 87-base-pair reads. The authors processed their data as follows. In a later analysis, tens of millions of unique TCR beta chains were counted across the 500 to 700 repertoires, and around 10 million of these chains were shared by at least two donors. To remove PCR and sequencing errors, raw reads were error-corrected and collapsed into unique sequences using a nearest-neighbor algorithm that merged closely related sequences. CDR3 sequences were aligned to IMGT reference sequences to assign V, D and J gene segments. For a sequence to be retained, a match of at least six nucleotides was required to both a V gene segment and a J gene segment. A rearrangement was called productive if the CDR3 had no stop codons and remained in frame with V and J, and every other rearrangement was called non-productive. Following IMGT convention, CDR3 was defined as the stretch from the second conserved V-encoded cysteine up to the conserved J-encoded phenylalanine. In an earlier analysis of more than 550 of the donors, sequences lacking an unambiguous match to a single V gene segment were excluded. In an earlier analysis of around 590 of the donors, a V segment was called functional when productive rearrangements were above 56.7%, and segregating when the standard deviation between donors exceeded 5%. A statistical classification framework was developed to diagnose cytomegalovirus status using the catalog of TCR beta chain sequences. In a later analysis, TCR nucleotide sequences were compared against IMGT/GENE-DB human TR gene sequences so that V and J genes could be assigned. Using the TCRdist pipeline, a later analysis assigned CDR3 sequences along with most-parsimonious VDJ recombination scenarios. A later analysis defined each TCR beta chain by its CDR3 amino acid sequence plus V-gene family, and excluded reads lacking a unique V-gene family. In a later analysis, 450 to 600 highly shared, low-generation-probability nucleotide sequences were removed to address suspected cross-contamination and a sequencing artifact. In a later analysis, a clonal expansion index was calculated for each public chain from normalized within-repertoire ranks of inferred template counts. Generation probabilities in a later analysis came from a VDJ recombination model fitted to out-of-frame rearrangements, and those results were checked against IGoR. A later analysis scored TCR-TCR, TCR-HLA and TCR-CMV co-occurrence with hypergeometric tests, applying a repertoire-size bias correction to TCR pairs. In a later analysis, false discovery rates were estimated by permuting HLA or CMV assignments 20 times. A later analysis grouped co-occurring TCRs with DBSCAN, adding TCRdist sequence similarity when clustering within HLA-allele-positive subsets. Repertoires with fewer than 30,000 or more than 120,000 public chains were left out of co-occurrence clustering, as were five repertoires with anomalous nucleotide sharing. The table was pulled from immuneACCESS by TCRdb, which kept in-frame rearrangements only. Such tables lose some clones; where checked, under half of the loss comes from unresolved V genes, and the rest has no known cause. V and J calls and clone size follow that table, whereas D and trimming were derived from the DNA. In this sample the table shows roughly 90,000 clones, 75% to 90% of which occur a single time. Together, the top ten hold less than 2.5% of the sample.

The CDR3 spans 14 residues, from the cysteine through the phenylalanine. Only the CDR3 part of the read is kept: 42 bases, read in frame from the first base. Looking up the germline V gene (reference sequence) yields CDR1 GTSNPN and CDR2 SVGIG. V is reduced by 3 bases and J by 1 base, leaving a spacing of 12 bases between them. As concerns this clone: It lacks a known antigen. Base qualities were left out, and no much larger clone turns up one base away.

The sequence derives from a man aged 18 to 30 in good health and CMV-seronegative. The chain uses TRBV30 and TRBJ2-5; 5 matching bases give a weak D call of TRBD2. What was sequenced was PBMCs. The DNA sequence is TGTGCCTGGAGGGGATCTAGCAGCCAAGAGACCCAGTACTTC. Its protein product is CAWRGSSSQETQYF.